Following are 15 T cell receptor beta chains from one sample sequenced in a study of control samples from healthy donors and cancer patients. Measured with immunoSEQ multiplex PCR; TCRdb has only the in-frame clones, and not every one. This table has about 180,000 clones, about 92% appearing once. Sequenced material: blood. The receptors derive from a young man in good health.

The chain combines TRBV18 with TRBJ1-1, with a weak D call TRBD1 (6 bases). The CDR3 covers 18 residues. The germline V gene encodes CDR1 KGHSH and CDR2 LQKENI. V was cut by 2 bases and J by 4 bases, with 23 bases left in between. CDR3 sequence reads: CASSPGAGVNMRSTEAFF. The CDR3 DNA is TGTGCCAGCTCACCAGGCGCAGGGGTTAACATGCGGAGCACTGAAGCTTTCTTT.

The chain carries TRBV7-9 and TRBJ1-3; no reliable D call. The CDR3 loop spans 13 amino acids. V lost 5 bases and J 4 bases, leaving 9 bases between the germline ends. The V gene's germline CDR1 is SEHNR and CDR2 FQNEAQ (reference sequence). CDR3 DNA sequence: TGTGCCAGCAGCCGGGATCGCGGAAACACCATATATTTT. This gives the protein CASSRDRGNTIYF.

The V gene is TRBV30, the J gene TRBJ1-2; tentatively, D is TRBD1 (6 bases). Trimming took off 0 bases at V and 8 bases at J, with 22 bases between the two ends. The germline CDR1 and CDR2 sequences are GTSNPN and SVGIG (reference sequence). The CDR3 is 16 amino acids. The chain's CDR3 is CAWSVLNRVAQGGYTF. DNA for the CDR3: TGTGCCTGGAGTGTATTAAACAGGGTGGCCCAGGGAGGCTACACCTTC.

V and J are TRBV28 and TRBJ1-3; a weak D match, TRBD1 (5 bases). The CDR3 totals 14 residues. Per the germline V gene, CDR1 is MDHEN and CDR2 is SYDVKM. Trimming left V 8 bases short and J 8 bases short, with 19 bases between. The DNA for the CDR3 is TGTGCCAGCGCTCGGGGGGGACCCCGCGACACCATATATTTT. This encodes CASARGGPRDTIYF. The full variable domain, in which reference TRBV28 and TRBJ1-3 provide the parts outside the CDR3, is DVKVTQSSRYLVKRTGEKVFLECVQDMDHENMFWYRQDPGLGLRLIYFSYDVKMKEKGDIPEGYSVSREKKERFSLILESASTNQTSMYLCASARGGPRDTIYFGEGSWLTVV.

The V gene is TRBV11-3, the J gene TRBJ2-2, with 9 bases fitting TRBD2. The germline CDR1 and CDR2 sequences are SGHNT and YENEEA. Trimming took 0 bases from V and 5 from J; bases not matched to a gene: 7. The CDR3 is 17 residues long. CDR3 amino acids: CASSLDGLAGMTGELFF. In DNA, the CDR3 is TGTGCCAGCAGCTTAGATGGCCTAGCGGGGATGACCGGGGAGCTGTTTTTT.

This chain joins TRBV24-1 and TRBJ2-1, with D perhaps TRBD2 (5 bases). Trimming cost V 3 bases and J 6 bases, with 11 bases left between them. Per the germline V gene, CDR1 is KGHDR and CDR2 is SFDVKD. This CDR3 is 14 amino acids long. CDR3 amino acids: CATSDTTSGNEQFF. The DNA for the CDR3 is TGTGCCACCAGTGATACAACTAGTGGCAATGAGCAGTTCTTC.

The chain recombines TRBV19 with TRBJ1-2; D is ambiguous. The CDR3 is 15 residues long. V was clipped by 11 bases and J by 4 bases, with 23 bases between them. Germline CDR1 is LNHDA and CDR2 is SQIVND (reference sequence). The CDR3 nucleotides read TGTGCCGTCAGGAGCGGGCCAGATTTATTCTATGGCTACACCTTC. Its protein product is CAVRSGPDLFYGYTF.

The V call is TRBV7-3, the J call TRBJ2-1; D not resolved. The CDR3 has 12 residues. Germline CDR1 reads SGHTA; CDR2 reads FQGTGA. V lost 5 bases, J lost 14 bases, and 16 bases lay in between. This chain's CDR3 is CASSTYTPGEFF. The CDR3 nucleotides read TGTGCCAGCAGCACATACACCCCTGGGGAGTTCTTC.

The rearrangement joins TRBV9 to TRBJ2-1; D is possibly TRBD2 (6 bases). V was pared by 0 bases and J by 0 bases, with 10 bases between. The CDR3 spans 16 residues. Germline V gene lookup returns CDR1 SGDLS and CDR2 YYNGEE. The CDR3 protein is CASSVGIGSSYNEQFF. CDR3 bases: TGTGCCAGCAGCGTAGGGATCGGGAGCTCCTACAATGAGCAGTTCTTC.

The chain recombines TRBV10-3 with TRBJ1-1; unclear D gene. The CDR3 is 11 residues long. CDR1 ENHRY and CDR2 SYGVKD come from the germline V gene. Trimming cost V 10 bases and J 1 base, with 7 bases left between them. The CDR3 region is CATLRNTEAFF. In DNA form, the CDR3 reads TGTGCCACCCTTAGGAACACTGAAGCTTTCTTT.

J is TRBJ1-1 and V is TRBV28, with TRBD1 matching over 7 bases. Unmatched junction bases numbered 11, after V lost 2 bases and J lost 5 bases. The CDR3 loop spans 16 amino acids. Germline CDR1 MDHEN, CDR2 SYDVKM. DNA of the CDR3: TGTGCCAGCAGTTTAGGCCCGACAGGGACTAGGACTGAAGCTTTCTTT. This translates into CASSLGPTGTRTEAFF.

This chain joins TRBV5-4 and TRBJ2-3, with TRBD1 identical over 7 bases. Germline-derived CDR1 and CDR2 are SGHNT and YYREEE (reference sequence). J was trimmed by 4 bases and V by 4 bases; bases with no gene match: 9. This CDR3 has 15 residues. The CDR3 nucleotides are TGTGCCAGCAGCCCTCCGGGACAGCGCTCAGATACGCAGTATTTT. Encoded protein: CASSPPGQRSDTQYF.

This rearrangement joins TRBV6-6 to TRBJ1-1; D is uncertain. The CDR3 loop spans 13 amino acids. Germline assignment: CDR1 MNHNY and CDR2 SVGAGI (reference sequence). The V end lost 6 bases, the J end lost 5 bases, and 13 bases lay between the germline ends. CDR3 in amino acids: CASSLRYETEAFF. CDR3 DNA: TGTGCCAGCAGCCTCCGATACGAGACTGAAGCTTTCTTT.

The chain combines TRBV19 with TRBJ1-1; no clear D. The CDR3 runs 14 residues. Trimming removed 3 bases at V and 1 base at J, with 9 bases between. The germline V gene encodes CDR1 LNHDA and CDR2 SQIVND (reference sequence). CDR3 sequence (DNA): TGTGCCAGTAGTATTGGATCCTCGAACACTGAAGCTTTCTTT. The encoded protein is CASSIGSSNTEAFF.

The rearrangement links TRBV3-1 (or the pseudogene TRBV3-2) to TRBJ2-6; D gene unclear. Trimming shortened V by 0 bases and J by 0 bases, and 12 bases separated the two germline ends. CDR1 is LGHDT, CDR2 YNNKEL, per germline (reference sequence). This CDR3 has 18 residues. The CDR3 sequence: CASSQDGTLLSGANVLTF. DNA for the CDR3: TGTGCCAGCAGCCAAGATGGCACTCTACTCTCTGGGGCCAACGTCCTGACTTTC.